The T cell receptor beta chain under discussion was sequenced for a study of OX40 agonist ivuxolimab in advanced cancers. As to this clone: Its antigen is not identified.

Patients with autoimmune history or systemic immunosuppression were excluded. The data were produced by immunoSEQ multiplex PCR, yet TCRdb's version contains in-frame clones alone and is incomplete. The repertoire includes about 83,000 clones, around nine tenths of them detected once, and around 0.78% sits in the top ten. The CDR3 covers 15 residues. The V gene's germline CDR1 is LNHDA and CDR2 SQIVND (reference sequence). J lost 5 bases, V lost 1 base, and 6 bases had no gene match. The study, taken as a whole, reports: Some nonresponders additionally presented with little normalized T-cell clonal expansion. With doses of 0.1 to 3.0 mg/kg, CD4+ and CD8+ blood T cells had undergone clonal expansion by week 6. The study found among the lowest clonal expansion in partial responders at 0.1-3.0 mg/kg.

The source material was CD4+ or CD8+ T cells sorted from blood, sampled in a trial of the OX40 agonist ivuxolimab. The source is an adult with an advanced solid tumor such as melanoma, head and neck, liver or kidney cancer. The V call is TRBV19, the J call TRBJ2-7, with 9 bases that match TRBD1. Here the CDR3 reads CASSIGQGVMNEQYF. CDR3 sequence (DNA): TGTGCCAGTAGTATAGGACAGGGGGTAATGAACGAGCAGTACTTC.